This TCR beta chain emerged from a study of blood T cell repertoires in COVID-19 (dated by TCRdb to about 2020). Describing the broader study: The collaborator samples originated in the United States, Italy and Spain and spanned the acute and convalescent phases of COVID-19. The material from the prospective study consisted of cDNA or gDNA derived from T cells, B-cell-depleted T cells, or PBMCs. The repertoires were released in a freely available public database intended as a resource for research on the immune response to SARS-CoV-2. Where HLA class I and class II types were available, the types were taken from metadata supplied by the sample provider, not from assay-based typing. Subjects who had been exposed to COVID-19, were actively infected with it, or had recovered from it provided the deeply sampled blood TCRbeta repertoires that made up the dataset. Samples were obtained from the ongoing ImmuneRACE study (first 160 participants) and from about 1,300 subjects provided by 6 global collaborators. Nearly every sample came with metadata listing a de-identified subject ID, COVID-19 status, age in years and sex. Broad study findings and their caveats: The quantity of clinical and demographic metadata differed by source and by participant and was supplied without curation.

Of note for this clone: Its antigen specificity is not known. No quality values exist for individual bases; no much larger clone is one base distant.

Collaborating institutions collected whole blood in K2EDTA tubes following their own protocols. Collaborator samples were shipped for TCRbeta analysis as frozen whole blood, isolated PBMCs, or DNA extracted from either sample type. The V end loses 2 bases and the J end loses 5 bases, and a stretch of 10 bases separates them. The CDR3 covers 14 residues, taking in both the cysteine and the phenylalanine. Of all the DNA, just the CDR3 is kept, 42 bases in frame from base 1. CDR1 and CDR2, per the germline V gene, are SGHDT and YYEEEE. The immunoSEQ Assay, a bias-controlled multiplex PCR, was used to amplify TCRbeta CDR3 regions from genomic DNA. The source study handled its data this way. The number of nucleated cells in each sample was estimated from the amplification of reference gene primers within the assay. Sequence reads were collapsed and filtered to measure the absolute abundance of every unique TCRbeta CDR3 rearrangement. Productive Simpson clonality was computed per sample as the square root of Simpson's diversity index over productive rearrangements. TCRdb provides this immuneACCESS table in a form limited to in-frame rearrangements. Some clones are lacking; in checked studies, under half of them reflect an unresolved V gene, and why the rest are absent is not known. V, J and clone size derive from that table, while D and trimming were established from the DNA sequence. The sample table lists roughly 120,000 clones, almost 85% of them with a count of one. Around 7.6% of the sample is in the top ten clones.

This chain is built from TRBV5-6 and TRBJ1-4; TRBD1 is a weak D gene call, 6 bases matching. Sequenced material: peripheral blood. The sequence derives from a man between 65 and 80 years old with active or convalescent COVID-19. Here is the DNA: TGTGCCAGCAGCTTACAGGGTTCGAATGAAAAACTGTTTTTT. It is translated as CASSLQGSNEKLFF.